This TCR beta chain stems from a study of blood T cell repertoires in COVID-19. Study in general: PBMCs, B-cell-depleted T cells, or T cells were the source of the cDNA or gDNA that made up the material.

The V gene's germline CDR1 is SNHLY and CDR2 FYNNEI. V lost 4 bases to trimming and J lost 3 bases, with 9 bases between them. The CDR3 is made up of 13 amino acids. This clone has a single count. Under the authors' procedure: Counts of nucleated cells, estimated from reference gene primer amplification, were obtained. Repertoires were generated with immunoSEQ multiplex PCR, while TCRdb's copy carries only in-frame clones and drops some. V, J and clone size reflect that table, while D and trimming were determined from the DNA. The sample contains about 190,000 clones, approximately 78% of which appear only once.

This chain links TRBV2 with TRBJ1-1; unclear D gene. Specimen: peripheral blood. This TCR came from a woman older than 75 with COVID-19, enrolled during active disease. The CDR3 loop is CASSGHSDTEAFF. The CDR3, as DNA: TGTGCCAGCAGTGGACATTCGGACACTGAAGCTTTCTTT.